The rows below give T cell receptor beta chains drawn from one sample of a study of vaccination effects on CD4 cells after COVID-19. The antigens for these receptors are not known. The table came from immunoSEQ multiplex PCR; TCRdb's copy has only in-frame clones and leaves some out. The sample carries about 73,000 clones, 65% to 75% recorded once. The sample here was CD4+ T cells from PBMCs cultured with HCoV-NL63 spike peptides, taken before COVID-19 vaccination. These receptors came from a human donor who received a COVID-19 vaccine. Each CDR3 is given with its conserved first and last residue. D genes are given only for firm matches. Where a row states a size, it is once, few, many or the class of an expanded clone; other rows omit it.

-,-,TRBJ2-3,TRBV6-6,TGTGCCAGCAGACAGAGAGGGGGAGATACGCAGTATTTT,CASRQRGGDTQYF
-,TRBD1,TRBJ2-3,TRBV24-1,TGTGCCACCTCGGACAGGGGTAAGACAGATACGCAGTATTTT,CATSDRGKTDTQYF
-,TRBD1,TRBJ1-4,TRBV28,TGTGCCAGCAGTTCCGCGACAGGGGGCGTTGAAAAACTGTTTTTT,CASSSATGGVEKLFF
-,TRBD1,TRBJ1-1,TRBV5-1,TGCGCCAGCAGCTTTAGGACAGGGAACACTGAAGCTTTCTTT,CASSFRTGNTEAFF
-,-,TRBJ2-5,TRBV19,TGTGCCACCCAGGGATTTAACACCCAGTACTTC,CATQGFNTQYF
-,TRBD1,TRBJ2-6,TRBV5-1,TGCGCCAGCAGCTTGGGATGGGGGCAGGGGGCACTCTCTGGGGCCAACGTCCTGACTTTC,CASSLGWGQGALSGANVLTF
-,-,TRBJ2-5,TRBV5-1,TGCGCCAGCAGCTCCCAGTTAAGCGAAGAGACCCAGTACTTC,CASSSQLSEETQYF
few,-,TRBJ1-4,TRBV19,TGTGCCAGTAGTATTCAATCCGGACGGATTAATGAAAAACTGTTTTTT,CASSIQSGRINEKLFF
-,TRBD1,TRBJ1-1,TRBV5-1,TGCGCCAGCAGCCCGGGACAGACATCTGAAGCTTTCTTT,CASSPGQTSEAFF
few,-,TRBJ1-2,TRBV28,TGTGCCAGCAGTTTGCCCCCCCGCGGCTATGGCTACACCTTC,CASSLPPRGYGYTF
once,-,TRBJ2-2,TRBV3-1/TRBV3-2,TGTGCCAGCAGCCAAGAAAACGGGGAGCTGTTTTTT,CASSQENGELFF
few,-,TRBJ1-5,TRBV19,TGTGCCAGTAGTATTTTAAGTTTTCCGCCCCAGCATTTT,CASSILSFPPQHF
-,TRBD2,TRBJ2-2,TRBV9,TGTGCCAGCAGCGTGGGGGGAGGGGTGGACACCGGGGAGCTGTTTTTT,CASSVGGGVDTGELFF
once,-,TRBJ2-3,TRBV5-1,TGCGCCAGCAGGCTACTACCTAGCACAGATACGCAGTATTTT,CASRLLPSTDTQYF
-,-,TRBJ2-5,TRBV2,TGTGCCAGCAGTGAAGAGACCCAGTACTTC,CASSEETQYF
few,TRBD1,TRBJ1-5,TRBV28,TGTGCCAGCAGTCGACAGGGGCGAGCCGGCAATCAGCCCCAGCATTTT,CASSRQGRAGNQPQHF
-,-,TRBJ1-5,TRBV18,TGTGCCAGCTCACCGGCAGTTAATCAGCCCCAGCATTTT,CASSPAVNQPQHF
-,TRBD1,TRBJ2-3,TRBV10-2,TGCGCCAGGCCCATTACAGGGGGCTCCGAAGGAGATACGCAGTATTTT,CARPITGGSEGDTQYF
-,-,TRBJ2-1,TRBV7-2,TGTGCCAGCTACGGCTCCAATGAGCAGTTCTTC,CASYGSNEQFF
once,TRBD1,TRBJ1-3,TRBV30,TGTGCCTGGAGGCGACAGGGTGGAAACACCATATATTTT,CAWRRQGGNTIYF
-,TRBD2,TRBJ2-1,TRBV6-5,TGTGCCAGCAGCCTGACTAGCTTGGCGAATGAGCAGTTCTTC,CASSLTSLANEQFF
-,TRBD2,TRBJ2-5,TRBV7-2,TGTGCCAGCAGCTTTCTAGCGGGGGGAGAGACCCAGTACTTC,CASSFLAGGETQYF
-,-,TRBJ1-2,TRBV6-5,TGTGCCAGCAGTTATCGGGCTGGGGGCTATGGCTACACCTTC,CASSYRAGGYGYTF
-,-,TRBJ1-2,TRBV6-6,TGTGCCAGCAGTTACTCGACAGGCGGCATTAACTATGGCTACACCTTC,CASSYSTGGINYGYTF